This TCR beta chain was obtained from a study of cytomegalovirus exposure and HLA in healthy donors (dated by TCRdb to the late 2010s). As for the study more broadly: In an earlier analysis of roughly 590 of the donors, 276 Gb of sequence data and 100 million or so unique TCR beta sequences from some 170 million T cells were reported. Every repertoire in the discovery cohort had been generated on one and the same sequencing platform. Besides the first cohort of roughly 660 subjects, a separate validation cohort made up of roughly 120 different subjects was used. Typing coverage differed by locus: A, B, C, DRB1 and DQB1 were typed in about 629-640 donors, DQA1 in 500 to 550, DPA1 in some 610, and DPB1 in 400 to 480. In a later analysis, previously published TCR beta repertoires from 500 to 750 donors were re-analyzed and high-resolution HLA genotyping was added so that TCR occurrence patterns could be studied. An earlier analysis of some 600 of the donors applied high-throughput TCR beta sequencing to assess whether each TCR beta V gene segment acted as functional or pseudogenic. Among some 400 genotyped donors of the cohort, an average of around 250,000 unique TCR beta nucleotide sequences was sequenced per donor, of which about 19% were non-productive. The study profiled the T cell repertoires of 666 subjects by immunosequencing and related them to cytomegalovirus serostatus. The aim of the study was to test whether cataloging public T cell receptors could identify signatures of past pathogen exposure. HLA typing included class I and class II loci at four-digit resolution. Five DR-DQ haplotypes were treated as single units for association and clustering because of strong linkage in the cohort. In a later genetic analysis, genome-wide SNP genotypes for about three fifths of the roughly 670 donors were used, and that subset was treated as a discovery cohort. In the later analysis, no new phenotypic data were used to find candidate immune exposures; instead, reliance was placed on TCR beta sequences and their occurrence across donors. Donor age, sex, ethnicity and CMV serostatus were collected together with the repertoire data. An early release covering just under 650 HLA-typed donors comprised around 300 gigabases of sequencing data and 85 million to 100 million unique TCR sequences. To predict cytomegalovirus infection status, the study brought together high-throughput TCR immunosequencing, statistical association of individual TCRs with disease status, and machine learning. Of the 300 to 500 genotyped donors, 81% were placed in the genetic ancestry cluster associated with self-reported Caucasian donors.

The cohort comprised under 700 healthy bone marrow donors. Cohort members were all nominally healthy when sampled, although unrecorded immune exposures were likely present. The donor tested CMV seropositive, placing the donor among the approximately 310 seropositive members of the cohort. Every donor gave a peripheral blood sample, and the peripheral blood mononuclear cells from that sample were used for TCR beta sequencing. The Qiagen DNeasy Blood Extraction Kit was used to extract genomic DNA from the blood cell samples. As for this clone: Its antigen is unknown.

The library came from the immunoSEQ multiplex PCR assay. A mixture of 60 forward primers for TCR Vbeta segments and 13 reverse primers for TCR Jbeta segments was used in the multiplex PCR. Amplification of the CDR3 region of rearranged TCR beta genes was performed with a multiplex PCR assay on genomic DNA. The Illumina HiSeq System was used to sequence the amplified TCR beta libraries as 87-base-pair reads. In the source study's methods: A later analysis counted about 80 million unique TCR beta chains across the 550 to 700 repertoires, and some 11 million of these chains were shared by at least two donors. Raw reads were error-corrected and collapsed into unique sequences by a nearest-neighbor algorithm in which closely related sequences were merged to remove PCR and sequencing errors. Alignment of CDR3 sequences to IMGT reference sequences was used to assign V, D and J gene segments. For a sequence to be retained, a match of at least six nucleotides was required to both a V gene segment and a J gene segment. Rearrangements were called productive when the CDR3 lacked stop codons and stayed in frame with V and J; all others were non-productive. Following IMGT convention, CDR3 was defined as the stretch from the second conserved V-encoded cysteine to the conserved J-encoded phenylalanine. Sequences without an unambiguous match to a single V gene segment were excluded from the earlier analysis of about 600 of the donors. An earlier analysis of 587 of the donors classified V segments as functional when productive rearrangements were above 56.7% and as segregating when the standard deviation between donors was above 5%. To diagnose cytomegalovirus status from the catalog of TCR beta chain sequences, a statistical classification framework was built. In a later analysis, V and J genes were assigned by comparing TCR nucleotide sequences against IMGT/GENE-DB human TR gene sequences. Using the TCRdist pipeline, a later analysis assigned CDR3 sequences along with most-parsimonious VDJ recombination scenarios. A later analysis defined each TCR beta chain by its CDR3 amino acid sequence plus V-gene family, and excluded reads lacking a unique V-gene family. A later analysis removed 592 highly shared, low-generation-probability nucleotide sequences to deal with suspected cross-contamination and a sequencing artifact. A later analysis calculated a clonal expansion index for each public chain from normalized within-repertoire ranks of inferred template counts. Generation probabilities in a later analysis came from a VDJ recombination model fitted to out-of-frame rearrangements, and those results were checked against IGoR. In a later analysis, hypergeometric tests were used to score TCR-TCR, TCR-HLA and TCR-CMV co-occurrence, with a repertoire-size bias correction applied to TCR pairs. To estimate false discovery rates, a later analysis permuted the HLA or CMV assignments 20 times. In a later analysis, co-occurring TCRs were grouped with DBSCAN, and TCRdist sequence similarity was added when clustering was performed within HLA-allele-positive subsets. Repertoires with fewer than 30,000 or more than 120,000 public chains, plus five repertoires with anomalous nucleotide sharing, were excluded from co-occurrence clustering. TCRdb provides this immuneACCESS table in a form limited to in-frame rearrangements. Some clones are lacking; in checked studies, under half of them reflect an unresolved V gene, and why the rest are absent is not known. D and trimming were read from the DNA, whereas the V and J calls and clone size are those reported in that table. The sample's table lists a count of about 200,000 clones. The ten largest make up about 0.9% of the sample.

The CDR3, from cysteine to phenylalanine, totals 13 residues. CDR3 DNA is the only sequence kept; it has 39 bases, read in frame from the first base. The V end loses 3 bases and the J end loses 5 bases, and a stretch of 7 bases separates them. The germline V gene sets CDR1 to LGHNA and CDR2 to YNFKEQ. Broad study findings and their caveats: Because counts were too low, around 17 rarely observed V segments, including chromosome 9 orphons, were left out of the earlier analysis of about 620 of the donors. The study listed 150 to 200 TCR beta chains as associated with cytomegalovirus. Most CMV-associated TCR beta chains appeared to be HLA-restricted in a later analysis, and the HLA associations seemed to be driven largely by CMV exposure. The authors suggested that the approach could potentially be generalized to other disease states and immunological phenotypes. Only TCR beta chains were sequenced in this cohort, and the absence of alpha or paired-chain data limited detectable features. A further reported finding was that TCR beta sequences accurately predicted the HLA-A and HLA-B alleles for most subjects in the first cohort. In a later genetic analysis, a missense DCLRE1C variant was associated with V-gene and J-gene trimming of TCR beta chains, and the association was replicated in an independent cohort. The presence/absence analyses assumed that sequencing depth was roughly uniform across donors, and that assumption may not be true. When HLA alleles, especially DR and DQ, strongly co-occurred, attributing TCR associations to individual alleles was difficult. Because some donors lacked HLA typing at each locus, the association tests relied only on the typed subset. In an earlier analysis of 587 of the donors, most TCR beta V segments were observed in productive rearrangements about 90% or about 30% of the time, broadly matching IMGT annotations. Compared with equally common non-associated chains, HLA-associated TCR beta chains in a later analysis were more clonally expanded and had lower generation probabilities. Some IMGT-functional V segments, including TRBV6-2 and TRBV6-3, could not be distinguished by the 87-base-pair reads and were therefore excluded. For the cohort, immune exposure information was limited to CMV serostatus. According to a later genetic analysis, donors in an Asian-associated ancestry cluster had fewer N-insertions in productive TCRs than the approximately 710-donor mean. In a later analysis, several top co-occurrence clusters were reported to appear linked to parvovirus B19, influenza, CMV and Epstein-Barr virus. Linkage disequilibrium might explain the correlated functional status among segregating V segments, but an unknown experimental factor could not be excluded. Specific HLA alleles were associated with 18,000 or so TCR beta sequences at a false discovery rate of 0.05 in a later analysis. In vitro tests confirmed that a few of the cytomegalovirus-associated TCR beta chains recognize cytomegalovirus antigens. In a later analysis, TCR association rates were found to vary across HLA loci, with the most associated TCRs seen for DRB1 alleles and the fewest for HLA-C alleles. A cluster of highly shared sequence variants was judged likely to be a technical artifact of the sequencing pipeline. Most TCR sequences were observed very rarely across donors, whereas some public TCRs were present in many individuals. In both the original and validation cohorts, the classifier was reported to diagnose cytomegalovirus status with high specificity and sensitivity.

The chain couples TRBV4-2 to TRBJ2-2; the D gene is unclear. Sequencing used PBMCs. The receptor's source is a woman in her twenties or thirties in good health and CMV-seropositive. In nucleotide form, the sequence is TGTGCCAGCAGCCAGGCCTCAACCGGGGAGCTGTTTTTT. Its coded protein is CASSQASTGELFF.